Described below is a single TCR beta chain sequence and its context. This CDR3 region has 15 residues. Germline assignment: CDR1 KGHSH and CDR2 LQKENI. V dropped 5 bases and J dropped 2 bases, with 15 bases sitting between them. Sequenced by immunoSEQ multiplex PCR; TCRdb stores in-frame clones only, minus some. Of 250,000 to 300,000 clones in the sample, about nine tenths were seen once. This sample stems from a study of blood T cell repertoires in COVID-19. The TCR originated in a woman in her 30s who had recovered from COVID-19. The sample was peripheral blood. The chain has TRBV18 and TRBJ2-5, with D perhaps matching TRBD2 (6 bases). For the CDR3, the DNA is TGTGCCAGCTCAAGACACCGCGCGGGGCAAGAGACCCAGTACTTC. It yields the protein CASSRHRAGQETQYF.